This T cell receptor (beta chain) was identified during a study of blood T cell repertoires in COVID-19. Study-wide context: Collection of acute and convalescent COVID-19 samples took place in the United States, Italy and Spain. Nucleic acid was either cDNA or gDNA, and it came from T cells, B-cell-depleted T cells, or PBMCs.

This clone has a handful of counts. The CDR3 has 16 amino acids. V dropped 3 bases and J dropped 1; count of bases not matched to a gene: 5. Germline-derived CDR1 and CDR2 are SGHTA and FQGNSA. In the source study's methods: The authors estimated nucleated cell counts from reference gene primer amplification. Here immunoSEQ multiplex PCR was the method, and the copy in TCRdb shows in-frame clones only, minus some. V, J and clone size derive from that table, while D and trimming were established from the DNA sequence. The sample lists 110,000 to 150,000 clones, 88% seen once, with over 1.5% in the top ten.

The receptor was isolated from a man in his sixties or seventies with acute or convalescent COVID-19. The J gene is TRBJ2-3, the V gene TRBV7-2, with 9 nucleotides matching TRBD2. What was sequenced was peripheral blood. CDR3 amino acids: CASSFRIAGGTDTQYF. CDR3 DNA sequence: TGTGCCAGCAGCTTTAGAATAGCGGGGGGCACAGATACGCAGTATTTT.